The present TCR beta chain was sequenced within a study of identical twins (dated by TCRdb to the mid-2010s). For the study in its entirety: To test whether fetal clonotypes persist, this study deep-sequenced TCR alpha and beta repertoires from monozygotic twins, from unrelated adults of various ages, and from cord blood. Replicate twin experiments were performed at different times using different library preparation protocols to rule out contamination.

This clonotype was recorded a few times. What this receptor recognizes is not known. No per-base quality is available; no much larger clone lies one base away. The germline V gene yields KGHDR for CDR1 and SFDVKD for CDR2. Trimming removed 5 bases from V and 1 base from J, leaving 4 bases between the germline ends. Taken from cysteine to phenylalanine, the CDR3 has 13 residues. Only the CDR3 DNA is retained, 39 bases long and in frame from the first base. Every donor was a healthy Caucasian. The twin cohort comprised three pairs of female monozygotic twins, all aged about 18 to 29 years. Peripheral blood mononuclear cells were used as the source from which RNA for TCR libraries was isolated. Library creation used 5' RACE. Sequencing used an Illumina HiSeq 2000. Template switching added a universal primer binding site, and the final cDNA carried a unique molecular identifier that allowed TCR cDNA molecules to be counted accurately. Specific primers in the conserved constant-segment region were used to synthesize first-strand cDNA for the TCR alpha and beta chains. Each cDNA library was double barcoded, with a SMART-Mk sample barcode plus Illumina barcodes, to control for contamination. Two successive PCR steps introduced TruSeq adapter sequences along with Illumina sample barcodes. The Illumina HiSeq platform was used with custom primers to sequence TCR alpha and beta cDNA libraries. The original pipeline was this. Raw reads were processed with MiGEC to extract unique molecular identifiers, and MiXCR was used to determine CDR3 positions. For each individual, recombination models were inferred using an EM algorithm with the repgenHMM and IGoR tools. Shared clonotype analysis was performed with the tcR package in R, normalizing sharing by the product of cloneset sizes. Out-of-frame nonproductive sequences were analyzed to study raw recombination free of thymic and clonal selection effects. The raw public data were reprocessed by TCRdb itself: fastp quality trimming at Q25, MiXCR clonotype calling, in-frame beta chains only. Each CDR3 protein gets just one entry, which takes the most common genes and DNA from the rows behind it. These V and J calls derive from TCRdb rather than the authors' analysis. The sample contains approximately 680,000 distinct CDR3 sequences, under 8.5% of them found a single time. The ten largest clones represent 1.5% to 2% of the sample.

The research as a whole found: Compared with coincidental sharing between unrelated individuals, out-of-frame TCR alpha sequences shared between twins had an excess of sequences with low generation probability. Recombination models systematically underestimated out-of-frame TCR alpha sharing in monozygotic twins but agreed with sharing between unrelated individuals. Because the same donors could not be followed over many years, the conclusions relied on cross-sectional statistical analysis. The excess sharing between twins in beta out-of-frame sequences was weaker because fewer shared sequences reduced the signal-to-noise ratio. Zero-insertion analyses could be partly confounded by invariant T cells such as MAIT and iNKT, though diverse VJ usage argued against such confounding for most clonotypes. Fewer insertions were carried by abundant cord blood beta clonotypes, a similar but weaker trend appeared in young adult naive repertoires, and no such trend appeared in memory repertoires.

The sample was also reused in another study, on yellow fever vaccine responses in identical twins. According to the second study: According to the authors, the vaccine-induced T cell response in identical twins seemed to be partly convergent and partly specific to each individual. In identical twins, the study followed T cell clones that responded to the vaccine with precision.

The sequence links TRBV24-1 to TRBJ2-2; no confident D gene assignment can be made. Material for sequencing was PBMCs. The clonotype was recovered from a woman between 18 and 29 years old in good health. CDR3 sequence: CATSAGNTGELFF. The sequenced DNA: TGTGCCACCAGTGCAGGGAACACCGGGGAGCTGTTTTTT.